Listed here is a single T cell receptor (beta chain). TCRdb independently ran MiXCR on the 5' RACE reads; one entry per CDR3 protein. The data contain 550,000 to 700,000 distinct CDR3 sequences, about 20% of them seen just once; the ten biggest clones take up roughly 4%. This sample was included in a study of identical twins. The CDR3 covers 10 residues. The germline CDR1 and CDR2 sequences are SQVTM and ANQGSEA. V was cut by 7 bases and J by 7 bases, with 11 bases left in between. These same records also appear under a second study, on T cells expressing NK-cell markers.

J is TRBJ2-7 and V is TRBV29-1; D is perhaps TRBD1 or TRBD2 (6 bases each). This TCR was recovered from a woman between 18 and 29 years old in good health. The sequenced sample consisted of PBMCs. CDR3 sequence: CSAGAEEQYF. Written as DNA, the CDR3 is TGCAGCGCGGGGGCGGAGGAGCAGTACTTC.